This T cell receptor beta chain was profiled in a study of breast tumors, draining lymph nodes, adjacent tissues. Breast cancer patients provided tissue from their axillary draining lymph nodes. The CDR3 runs to 15 residues. Looked up from germline, CDR1 is SNHLY and CDR2 is FYNNEI. The V end was cut by 7 bases, the J end by 2 bases, with 14 bases between. Study-wide results and limits: Compared with basal-like, luminal-like tumors shared significantly more repertoire with nontumor tissue. Tumor TCR diversity was below lymph nodes but above nontumor tissue. Findings are consistent with lymph node origin and intratumoral expansion of most tumor T cells. Data only fit, rather than demonstrated, lymph node origin of most tumor T cells.

This clonotype was seen many times. Its target is not known. TCRdb fed the multiplex PCR reads into MiXCR, producing one record per CDR3 protein. Among some 200,000 distinct CDR3 sequences, 25% to 40% were seen once, and the ten largest hold 4.3%. The TCR originated in a female donor with breast cancer. Some clones in this sample may be carry-over from other donors' samples. What was sequenced was axillary lymph node tissue. The chain uses TRBV2 and TRBJ2-2; D not certain. The CDR3 spells CASKRRLTNTGELFF. DNA for the CDR3: TGTGCCAGCAAAAGGCGCTTGACAAACACCGGGGAGCTGTTTTTT.